Each of the 7 T cell receptor beta chains below was sequenced from the same sample in a study of CD8+CD57+ T cells in acquired aplastic anemia (dated by TCRdb to the late 2010s). Sequencing used an Illumina HiSeq 2000. Genomic DNA served as template for TCR beta VDJ combination and CDR3 sequence profiling. TCRdb's own reprocessing of the public reads used fastp at Q25 and MiXCR and kept productive beta chains. For every CDR3 protein sequence, its rows merge into one entry that carries the most common genes and DNA. A total of about 210,000 distinct CDR3 sequences appear in this sample, approximately 60% of them only once. Approximately 30% of the sample goes to the ten largest clones. Material for sequencing was sorted CD4+, CD8+, or CD8+CD57+ T cells (not recorded which) from PBMCs. The receptors shown here come from a human donor in good health.

Notes on this clonotype: Likely a read error: the CDR3 ends without its conserved phenylalanine or tryptophan. This chain connects TRBV7-2 to TRBJ2-2; TRBD2 matches at 7 bases. This CDR3 region has 16 residues. After removal of 1 base from V and 5 bases from J, the junction contained 7 bases not matched to a gene. Germline assignment: CDR1 SGHTA and CDR2 FQGNSA. The CDR3, as DNA: TGTGCCAGCAGCTTAGGGCGGGGGTGGAAGACCGGGGAGCTGTTTCTT. Its protein product is CASSLGRGWKTGELFL.

J is TRBJ2-1 and V is TRBV7-6; D possibly uses TRBD1 or TRBD2 (5 bases each). Germline values: CDR1 SGHVS, CDR2 FNYEAQ. This CDR3 spans 12 amino acids. V was shortened by 1 base and J by 15 bases, with 13 bases between the two germline ends. The DNA for the CDR3 is TGTGCCAGCAGCTTAGGTGGGGGTAGCACGTTCTTC. Translating gives CASSLGGGSTFF.

This clonotype was counted many times. V usage is TRBV4-1 and J usage is TRBJ2-7; TRBD1 agrees at 8 bases. The CDR3 sequence is 15 residues long. Trimming removed 4 bases from V and 5 bases from J; junction bases left unmatched: 10. The germline V gene encodes CDR1 MGHRA and CDR2 YSYEKL. DNA of the CDR3: TGCGCCAGCAGCCGCACCAGGGGGCAGGCCGACGAGCAGTACTTC. As protein: CASSRTRGQADEQYF.

The chain uses TRBV7-2 and TRBJ2-1, with 12 bases that match TRBD2. V shed 5 bases and J 8 bases; nucleotides not matched to a gene: 10. The CDR3 loop spans 16 amino acids. The V gene's germline CDR1 is SGHTA and CDR2 FQGNSA. CDR3 protein: CASSRRLAGGSDEQFF. The CDR3 DNA reads TGTGCCAGCAGCCGCCGTCTAGCGGGGGGGTCGGATGAGCAGTTCTTC.

The chain has TRBV7-9 and TRBJ2-1; no clear D gene. The CDR3 length is 11 residues. Germline V gives CDR1 SEHNR, CDR2 FQNEAQ (reference sequence). V lost 5 bases to trimming and J lost 8 bases, with 7 bases between them. CDR3 sequence reads: CASSRDYEQFF. The CDR3 region has the DNA TGTGCCAGCAGCCGCGATTATGAGCAGTTCTTC.

The chain uses TRBV2 and TRBJ2-7; 7 nucleotides match TRBD1. The CDR3 loop spans 14 amino acids. The V gene end was trimmed by 6 bases and the J gene end by 5 bases; junction bases not matched to a gene: 10. Looked up from germline, CDR1 is SNHLY and CDR2 is FYNNEI. DNA for the CDR3: TGTGCCAGCAGCCCCGGACAGGAGTTGGACGAGCAGTACTTC. It specifies CASSPGQELDEQYF. The complete variable domain, with remaining parts taken from reference TRBV2 and TRBJ2-7, reads EPEVTQTPSHQVTQMGQEVILRCVPISNHLYFYWYRQILGQKVEFLVSFYNNEISEKSEIFDDQFSVERPDGSNFTLKIRSTKLEDSAMYFCASSPGQELDEQYFGPGTRLTVT.

The J gene is TRBJ1-6, the V gene TRBV7-9; weak D call: TRBD1 (5 bases). Trimming pared 5 bases from V and 8 bases from J, leaving 7 bases between. Germline-derived CDR1 and CDR2 are SEHNR and FQNEAQ (reference sequence). The CDR3 runs 12 residues. The DNA of the CDR3 is TGTGCCAGCAGCCCGGGGGATTCACCCCTCCACTTT. Its translation: CASSPGDSPLHF.